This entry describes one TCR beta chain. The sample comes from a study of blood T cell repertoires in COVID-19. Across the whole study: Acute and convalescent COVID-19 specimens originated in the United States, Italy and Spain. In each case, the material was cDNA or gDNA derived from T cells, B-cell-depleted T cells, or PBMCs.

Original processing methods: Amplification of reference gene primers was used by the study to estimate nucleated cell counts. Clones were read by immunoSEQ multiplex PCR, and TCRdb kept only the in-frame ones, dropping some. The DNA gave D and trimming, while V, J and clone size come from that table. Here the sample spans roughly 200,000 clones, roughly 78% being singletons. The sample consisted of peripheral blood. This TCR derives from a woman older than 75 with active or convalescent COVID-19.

CDR3 in amino acids: CASSLGGQSYGYTF. The CDR3 DNA sequence: TGTGCCAGCAGCTTAGGCGGGCAGAGCTATGGCTACACCTTC. The chain links TRBV7-8 to TRBJ1-2; D unresolved. This CDR3 is 14 amino acids long. Germline CDR1 reads SGHVS; CDR2 reads FQNEAQ. Trimming removed 1 base at V and 4 bases at J, with 10 bases between.